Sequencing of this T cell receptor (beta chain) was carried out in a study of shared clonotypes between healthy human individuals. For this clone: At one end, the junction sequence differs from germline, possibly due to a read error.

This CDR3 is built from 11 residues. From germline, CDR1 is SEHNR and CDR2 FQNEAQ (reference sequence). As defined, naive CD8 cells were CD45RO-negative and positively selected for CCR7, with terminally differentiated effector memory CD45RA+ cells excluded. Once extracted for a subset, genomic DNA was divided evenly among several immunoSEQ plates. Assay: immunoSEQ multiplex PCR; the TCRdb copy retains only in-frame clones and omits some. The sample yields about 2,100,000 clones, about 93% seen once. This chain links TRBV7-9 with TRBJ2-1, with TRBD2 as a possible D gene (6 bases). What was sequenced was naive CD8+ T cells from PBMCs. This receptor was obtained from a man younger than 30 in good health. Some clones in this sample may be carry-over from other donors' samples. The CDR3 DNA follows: TGTGCCAGCAGCTTGGCGGAGGGGCAGGTCTTC. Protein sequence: CASSLAEGQVF.